A single sample gave rise to the 5 T cell receptor beta chains below, sequenced in a study of blood T cell repertoires in COVID-19. Repertoires were generated with immunoSEQ multiplex PCR, while TCRdb's copy carries only in-frame clones and drops some. Of about 250,000 clones in the sample, about 83% were seen once. The sample comprised peripheral blood. The source of these receptors is a human donor in a cohort sampled during active COVID-19.

The chain joins TRBV29-1 to TRBJ2-1, with 15 bases matching TRBD2. The CDR3 has 13 amino acids. Germline V gives CDR1 SQVTM, CDR2 ANQGSEA. The ends lost 7 bases at V and 9 bases at J; junction bases unmatched: 4. CDR3 DNA sequence: TGCAGCGCCGGACTAGCGGGAGGGGGTGAGCAGTTCTTC. It codes for CSAGLAGGGEQFF.

The J gene is TRBJ2-3, the V gene TRBV4-1; the match to TRBD2 covers 7 bases. The trim removed 5 bases at V and 6 bases at J, leaving 14 bases unmatched. The CDR3 runs 16 residues. Per the germline V gene, CDR1 is MGHRA and CDR2 is YSYEKL. The CDR3 here is CASSGSDAGERDTQYF. CDR3 bases: TGCGCCAGCAGCGGTTCAGATGCGGGAGAACGGGATACGCAGTATTTT.

This clone was counted only a few times. This rearrangement joins TRBV10-1 to TRBJ2-6, with no clear D. The V end was cut by 4 bases, the J end by 0 bases, with 7 bases between. Germline CDR1 is WNHNN and CDR2 is SYGVQD (reference sequence). This CDR3 has 15 amino acids. The CDR3 DNA is TGCGCCAGCAGTGCCGCGAACTCTGGGGCCAACGTCCTGACTTTC. Translating gives CASSAANSGANVLTF.

This clone was picked up a small number of times. The chain employs TRBV15 and TRBJ2-2; tentatively, D is TRBD2 (6 bases). Germline V lookup: CDR1 LNHNV, CDR2 YYDKDF (reference sequence). V gave up 0 bases and J gave up 8 bases, with 10 bases separating them. CDR3 length: 14 residues. The CDR3 loop reads CATSRDGGSGELFF. Written as DNA, the CDR3 is TGTGCCACCAGCAGAGATGGAGGGTCAGGGGAGCTGTTTTTT.

The J gene is TRBJ2-6, the V gene TRBV19; no firm D call. The germline V and J ends were trimmed by 1 base and 0 bases, with 7 bases remaining between them. Germline-derived CDR1 and CDR2 are LNHDA and SQIVND (reference sequence). The CDR3 sequence is 16 residues long. The CDR3 bases are TGTGCCAGTAGTATAGGAGCTAGCTCTGGGGCCAACGTCCTGACTTTC. The encoded protein is CASSIGASSGANVLTF.